What follows is one TCR beta chain and its context. What it recognizes is unknown. This entry comes from a study of vaccination and CD4 T cells after COVID-19. Cultured CD4+ T cells had their DNA profiled by the Oncomine TCR Beta short-read assay. TCRdb reprocessed the PCR reads via MiXCR and lists one record per CDR3 protein. The sample holds approximately 21,000 distinct CDR3 sequences, 60% to 80% seen once. Regarding treatment: approximately 9-day PBMC culture with coronavirus spike peptide pools or control peptides (ViraFEST assay). Per the germline V gene, CDR1 is MDHEN and CDR2 is SYDVKM. Between the trimmed V and J ends, which lost 10 bases and 12 bases, there was a span of 12 bases. The CDR3 spans 10 residues.

This TCR was recovered from a human donor who had recovered from COVID-19. V is TRBV28 and J is TRBJ1-4; no firm D call. Sequencing used CD4+ T cells from blood, cultured in vitro. Here the CDR3 reads CATLNYQLFF. The CDR3 region has the DNA TGTGCCACCCTGAACTACCAACTGTTTTTT.